This TCR beta chain is from a study of cytomegalovirus exposure and HLA in healthy donors. In regard to this clone: Its antigen is currently unknown.

PCR employed 60 Vbeta and 13 Jbeta primers. Profiling relied on immunoSEQ multiplex PCR, and the TCRdb table lists in-frame clones only, not all of them. The sample carries around 67,000 clones, 78% recorded once. CDR1 and CDR2 (germline): SQVTM, ANQGSEA. This CDR3 contains 11 residues. V dropped 3 bases and J dropped 4 bases, with 6 bases sitting between them. General study results and limits: TCR beta chain V- and J-gene trimming was linked, in a later analysis, to a missense variant in DCLRE1C. Common viral pathogens (according to a later analysis) appeared linked to several of the most significant clusters.

This clonotype was obtained from a man between 18 and 29 years old in good health and CMV-seropositive. The sample taken for sequencing was PBMCs. The chain couples TRBV29-1 to TRBJ2-5; unclear D gene. The CDR3 is CSVERGETQYF. In nucleotides, the CDR3 is TGCAGCGTTGAGAGAGGAGAGACCCAGTACTTC.